This TCR beta chain is drawn from a study of graft-versus-host responses after intestinal transplantation. The overall study: Grafts that recipients had were multivisceral, liver-intestinal, or isolated intestinal transplants. Recipients across the board were started on anti-thymocyte globulin induction, then kept on tacrolimus and steroids for roughly 3 years. Study conclusions and caveats: Peak levels of circulating GvH clones tracked with early post-transplant HvG declines. Individuals carrying graft-donor T cell macrochimerism showed high graft-versus-host to host-versus-graft clonal ratios in allografts.

Produced via immunoSEQ multiplex PCR; TCRdb's table is partial and in-frame only. The sample holds roughly 110,000 clones, 87% seen once. The CDR3 has 13 residues. Germline values: CDR1 MNHNS, CDR2 SASEGT. For this clone: No antigen is known for it. At one end, the junction sequence differs from germline, possibly due to a read error. Different DNA sequences within this sample yield the same CDR3.

The clonotype originates from a human donor who was the organ donor for an intestinal transplant. Sequencing was performed on unstimulated CD4+ T cells sorted from spleen or lymph node cells, taken before transplant. This chain joins TRBV6-1 and TRBJ2-5, with a tentative D call TRBD1 (6 bases). The CDR3 sequence is CASSRTDQETQYF. CDR3 DNA: TGTGCTAGCAGTCGGACAGACCAAGAGACCCAGTACTTC.